What follows describes a single TCR beta chain. Those who participated ranged in age from about 18 to 89 years and resided in 20 to 30 US areas. The germline V and J ends were trimmed by 5 bases and 2 bases, with 13 bases remaining between them. The germline V gene encodes CDR1 LNHDA and CDR2 SQIVND (reference sequence). The CDR3 is 15 residues long. This sample was included in a study of blood T cell repertoires in COVID-19. In the authors' workflow: Reference gene primer amplification gave estimated nucleated cell counts. Only in-frame clones appear in the TCRdb table, and some are missing; sequencing was by immunoSEQ multiplex PCR. V, J and clone size are those of that table, while D and trimming were read from the DNA. The sample comprises about 250,000 clones, around 84% of which are singletons, and more than 1.5% rests with the top ten.

The V gene is TRBV19, the J gene TRBJ1-5, with TRBD1 as a possible D gene (5 bases). The source is a man aged 40-49 years who had recovered from COVID-19. Sample: PBMCs or T cells enriched from blood (not recorded which). The CDR3 DNA reads as TGTGCCAGTAGTTCAGGTGGGGGGGGCAATCAGCCCCAGCATTTT. Its protein product is CASSSGGGGNQPQHF.